This TCR beta chain was identified during a study of blood T cells in healthy people across ages. Study-wide results and caveats: Expanded clonotype changes were possibly confounded by unknown donor CMV status.

Trimming took 5 bases from V and 4 from J; bases not matched to a gene: 9. The CDR3 loop spans 14 amino acids. In germline, CDR1 is DFQATT, CDR2 SNEGSKA (reference sequence). There are a few counts of this clonotype. The target antigen is unknown. A second about 7 to 11 cycle PCR used barcoded and J-beta primers. Using its own MiXCR run on the 5' RACE reads, TCRdb lists one record per CDR3 protein. Of 1.8 million or so distinct CDR3 sequences in the sample, around 40% were seen once. This chain links TRBV20-1 with TRBJ1-2; 8 bases line up with TRBD1. This clonotype originated in a human donor in good health. Sequenced material: blood. DNA for the CDR3: TGCAGTGCTGAGCCCCAGGGGGCCGGCTATGGCTACACCTTC. Translation gives CSAEPQGAGYGYTF.